This T cell receptor (beta chain) was recovered during a study of shared clonotypes between healthy human individuals (dated by TCRdb to 2019 to 2021). For the wider study: A couple of women and a few men aged 18 to 49 years were included in the cohort. Per donor, three plates each were used for CD4 naive and CD4 memory, two for CD8 naive, and one for CD8 memory. To estimate repertoire size and how much clonotype sharing occurs between individuals, the study deeply sequenced the blood TCR repertoires of several healthy adults. To increase sequencing depth and limit assay-specific biases, TCR repertoire library preparation and sequencing were carried out by different laboratories using diverse techniques. Per donor, leukapheresis produced somewhere between about 0.9 and 9.5 billion PBMCs. Broad study findings and their caveats: Incomplete sequencing was indicated by rarefaction of sorted-subset datasets, despite the large sequencing depth. Based on pairwise subsampling, the degree of clonotype sharing among donors was expected to be affected by sequencing depth. The genetic and exposure-history diversity represented was limited by the small number of donors. Sampling was limited to blood, and TCR repertoires in tissue likely differ from TCR repertoires in blood. Larger estimated clonotype richness was generally found for naive subsets than for memory subsets. Compared with non-shared clonotypes, clonotypes shared by all four sorted-subset donors had higher generation probabilities. About 5% of naive CD4, around 3.5% of naive CD8, roughly 2.5% of memory CD4, and about 0.4% of memory CD8 clonotypes were shared across several donors.

The cysteine opens and the phenylalanine closes a CDR3 of 16 amino acids. The DNA shown is the 48-base CDR3, in frame from base 1. From V the trimming removes 5 bases and from J it removes 6 bases, while the gene matches leave 13 bases of the junction unaccounted for. CDR1 and CDR2 (SGHTA, FQGNSA) derive from the germline V gene. Using the deep immunoSEQ assay, TCR CDR3 regions were amplified from genomic DNA by multiplex PCR. For each cell subset, the extracted genomic DNA was distributed evenly across all wells of several immunoSEQ 96-well plates, and each plate served as one replicate. Each replicate PCR for sorted subsets received around 200 ng genomic DNA, equal to about 30,000 T cell genomes. Purified libraries were quantified with a Qubit 3.0 fluorometer, sized on a Bioanalyzer 2100, and re-quantified with the KAPA Library Quantification kit. Every immunoSEQ 96-well plate was sequenced on a dedicated single-read 150-cycle Illumina NextSeq 550 flow cell. The original methods were these. The immunoSEQ output contained only junctional sequences without quality scores, so filtering could not match that applied to full-length reads. Sequences were annotated with PyIR, a Python wrapper for IgBLAST v1.9, using IMGT germline references to assign V/J genes and CDR3. Reads with weak V/J assignments (E-value above 1e-6), missing CDR3, stop codons, out-of-frame junctions, or ambiguous translated residues were removed. A V3J clonotype was defined by an identical inferred V gene, J gene, and CDR3 amino acid sequence. The percentage overlap between two repertoires was calculated by dividing the number of shared unique clonotypes by the size of the smaller repertoire. Repertoire richness was assessed with RTK rarefaction, the Chao1 estimator, and Recon v2.1 estimates of unobserved clonotypes. Generation probabilities for all TCRbeta clonotypes obtained by the gDNA method from several donors were computed using OLGA. The source is immuneACCESS, and TCRdb retained only in-frame sequences with V and J called. Part of the clones is not carried over; for the studies checked, unresolved V genes explain less than half of this, and the remainder is unexplained. The DNA was the basis for D and trimming; V, J and clone size are from that table. This sample comprises 2,500,000 or so clones, 93% of them detected only once. The ten largest clones capture about 0.39% of the sample.

A few counts support this clone. This receptor's antigen is unknown. Base qualities are not provided; no much larger clone lies one nucleotide away. Healthy HIV-negative adults with no recently reported acute infections or vaccinations were included as donors. Only Caucasian adults living in Nashville, Tennessee, USA were represented among the donors. CD4+ T cells were enriched by magnetic negative selection; naive cells were then positively selected on CD45RA, and the negative fraction formed the memory subset. After blood collection by leukapheresis, PBMCs were isolated using Ficoll-Histopaque density gradient centrifugation and then cryopreserved in the vapor phase of liquid nitrogen. Analytical flow cytometry was used to check the purity and quantity of each magnetically sorted T cell population. Genomic DNA was isolated from every sorted fraction and measured by UV absorbance on a Nanodrop 2000c.

Sequenced: naive CD4+ T cells from PBMCs. Reading the label with the study, this specimen's cell subset or site is: CD45RA+ positively selected. The clonotype comes from a young man in good health. Some clones in this sample may be carry-over from other donors' samples. The chain is encoded by TRBV7-2 joined to TRBJ2-3, with 8 bases matching TRBD2. The CDR3 region: CASSRTLAAGRDTQYF. The DNA sequence is given as TGTGCCAGCAGCCGAACACTAGCGGCGGGTCGGGATACGCAGTATTTT.